What follows are 27 T cell receptor beta chains derived from one specimen sequenced in a study of blood T cell repertoires in COVID-19. Generated by immunoSEQ multiplex PCR, the TCRdb table keeps only in-frame clones and is missing some. The data contain about 430,000 clones, approximately 90% of them seen just once; the ten biggest clones take up 1.4% to 1.5%. Sequencing was carried out using PBMCs or T cells enriched from blood (not recorded which). The receptors stem from a young woman who had been exposed to COVID-19.

The gene calls are TRBV21-1 and TRBJ2-3; the table names TRBD2, a call not compared with the DNA. TRBV21-1 is designated a pseudogene. There are 15 residues in the CDR3. The CDR3 region is CASIWRRGGQGTQYF. CDR3 DNA: TGTGCCAGCATATGGAGGCGGGGGGGACAAGGTACGCAGTATTTT.

V usage is TRBV14 and J usage is TRBJ2-5, with 9 bases fitting TRBD1. Unmatched junction bases numbered 3, after V lost 2 bases and J lost 5 bases. The CDR3 spans 14 residues. In germline, CDR1 is SGHDN, CDR2 FVKESK. The CDR3 region is CASSQLTGGETQYF. The CDR3 nucleotides read TGTGCCAGCAGCCAACTGACAGGGGGGGAGACCCAGTACTTC.

CDR3 loop: CASSQVPPAGAYEQYF. In nucleotides, the CDR3 is TGCGCCAGCAGCCAAGTTCCACCAGCGGGGGCGTACGAGCAGTACTTC. J is TRBJ2-7 and V is TRBV4-1; TRBD2 agrees at 8 bases. The CDR3 contains 16 residues. Germline-derived CDR1 and CDR2 are MGHRA and YSYEKL. Trimming removed 1 base from V and 4 bases from J; junction bases left unmatched: 9.

The rearrangement joins TRBV3-1 (or the pseudogene TRBV3-2) to TRBJ1-2, with 9 positions matching TRBD1. The CDR3 runs to 16 residues. Germline V gene data show CDR1 as LGHDT and CDR2 as YNNKEL (reference sequence). J was trimmed by 7 bases and V by 0 bases; bases with no gene match: 9. CDR3 residues: CASSQDFNRGLGGYTF. CDR3 coding DNA: TGTGCCAGCAGCCAAGATTTCAACAGGGGGCTGGGTGGCTACACCTTC.

This clone occurred a few times. The V gene is TRBV5-1, the J gene TRBJ1-1; possible D gene TRBD1, 6 bases. Germline CDR1 is SGHRS and CDR2 is YFSETQ. The length of the CDR3 is 15 residues. Trimming removed 4 bases from V and 0 bases from J, with 13 bases in between. The CDR3 spells CASSQTGGMNTEAFF. The CDR3 DNA follows: TGCGCCAGCAGCCAGACGGGGGGCATGAACACTGAAGCTTTCTTT.

This chain links TRBV7-2 with TRBJ2-7; D not resolved. Germline V gene data show CDR1 as SGHTA and CDR2 as FQGNSA. With 5 bases removed from V and 6 bases from J, the gap between germline ends came to 14 bases. This CDR3 spans 13 amino acids. The CDR3 spells CASSPPMLVEQYF. The CDR3 DNA follows: TGTGCCAGCAGCCCCCCTATGTTGGTCGAGCAGTACTTC.

The chain is built from TRBV5-1 and TRBJ2-2; D ambiguous. Germline V lookup: CDR1 SGHRS, CDR2 YFSETQ. The V end lost 6 bases, the J end lost 5 bases, and 17 bases lay between the germline ends. The CDR3 length is 15 residues. The CDR3 spells CASNFRDSSTGELFF. CDR3 DNA: TGCGCCAGCAACTTTCGAGACTCTTCAACCGGGGAGCTGTTTTTT.

The CDR3, as DNA: TGCGCCAGCAGCCTACAGGACGGACTATACGAGCAGTACTTC. It is translated as CASSLQDGLYEQYF. This sequence joins TRBV5-1 and TRBJ2-7; D may be TRBD2 (6 bases). The germline V gene has CDR1 SGHRS and CDR2 YFSETQ. Trimming cost V 4 bases and J 4 bases, with 15 bases left between them. The CDR3 totals 14 residues.

This clone was observed a few times. This sequence joins TRBV5-1 and TRBJ1-4; D gene unclear. The ends were cut back, 0 bases at V and 7 bases at J, with 16 bases in the middle. The V gene's germline CDR1 is SGHRS and CDR2 YFSETQ. This CDR3 is built from 16 residues. The DNA for the CDR3 is TGCGCCAGCAGCTTGGCCGGAGGAACGAGGAGTGAAAAACTGTTTTTT. Its translation is CASSLAGGTRSEKLFF. Filled out from reference TRBV5-1 and TRBJ1-4, the complete variable domain reads KAGVTQTPRYLIKTRGQQVTLSCSPISGHRSVSWYQQTPGQGLQFLFEYFSETQRNKGNFPGRFSGRQFSNSRSEMNVSTLELGDSALYLCASSLAGGTRSEKLFFGSGTQLSVL.

The V and J genes are TRBV4-3 and TRBJ1-5; unclear D gene. CDR1 and CDR2 from the germline V gene are LGHNA and YSLEER. V shed 1 base and J shed 2 bases, with 9 bases lying between them. CDR3 length: 15 amino acids. CDR3 amino acids: CASSQGYAGNQPQHF. The CDR3 nucleotides are TGCGCCAGCAGCCAAGGGTACGCGGGCAATCAGCCCCAGCATTTT.

In its sample, this clone was seen once. The same CDR3 can be traced to other DNA sequences in this sample. The chain combines TRBV7-9 with TRBJ2-7; D is uncertain. Looked up from germline, CDR1 is SEHNR and CDR2 is FQNEAQ (reference sequence). Trimming stripped 1 base from V and 0 bases from J, with 4 bases between. The CDR3 consists of 13 residues. The CDR3 nucleotides read TGTGCCAGCAGCTTAGACAGCTCCTACGAGCAGTACTTC. Amino acids: CASSLDSSYEQYF. Together with reference TRBV7-9 and TRBJ2-7, the CDR3 gives the full variable domain: DTGVSQNPRHKITKRGQNVTFRCDPISEHNRLYWYRQTLGQGPEFLTYFQNEAQLEKSRLLSDRFSAERPKGSFSTLEIQRTEQGDSAMYLCASSLDSSYEQYFGPGTRLTVT.

This chain uses TRBV5-1 with TRBJ2-3, with D possibly being TRBD2 (5 bases). With 2 bases removed from V and 0 bases from J, the gap between germline ends came to 16 bases. Germline V lookup: CDR1 SGHRS, CDR2 YFSETQ. This CDR3 is built from 17 residues. The CDR3 region is CASSFNWVSESTDTQYF. CDR3 sequence (DNA): TGCGCCAGCAGCTTCAATTGGGTTAGCGAGAGCACAGATACGCAGTATTTT.

The chain joins TRBV5-6 to TRBJ2-7; 9 nucleotides line up with TRBD2. Germline V gives CDR1 SGHDT, CDR2 YYEEEE. Trimming at V came to 3 bases and at J to 2 bases, leaving 6 bases not matched to a gene. CDR3 length: 15 residues. DNA of the CDR3: TGTGCCAGCAGCTCCCGGACTAGCGCAGCCTACGAGCAGTACTTC. This translates into CASSSRTSAAYEQYF.

The rearrangement links TRBV7-2 to TRBJ2-5, with D unresolved. The V gene lost 5 bases and the J gene lost 0 bases, with 7 bases spanning the gap. Germline values: CDR1 SGHTA, CDR2 FQGNSA. This CDR3 comprises 13 residues. CDR3 in amino acids: CASSTRDQETQYF. DNA for the CDR3: TGTGCCAGCAGCACCCGGGACCAAGAGACCCAGTACTTC.

The chain joins TRBV27 to TRBJ1-5, with 8 bases aligning to TRBD1. Germline lookup yields CDR1 MNHEY and CDR2 SMNVEV (reference sequence). The CDR3 totals 17 residues. V lost 5 bases, J lost 0 bases, and 9 bases stayed unmatched. CDR3 sequence reads: CASSPGTGIYSNQPQHF. The CDR3 region has the DNA TGTGCCAGCAGTCCTGGGACAGGAATCTATAGCAATCAGCCCCAGCATTTT.

J is TRBJ2-7 and V is TRBV7-2, with 10 bases aligning to TRBD2. This CDR3 spans 15 amino acids. V was pared by 1 base and J by 3 bases, with 3 bases of the junction left unmatched. CDR1 is SGHTA and CDR2 is FQGNSA in the germline V gene. CDR3 bases: TGTGCCAGCAGCTTAGGGGCTAGCGGGGGCTACGAGCAGTACTTC. Its protein is CASSLGASGGYEQYF.

The chain carries TRBV6-5 and TRBJ2-5, with 8 nucleotides matching TRBD2. CDR3 length: 16 amino acids. The V gene's germline CDR1 is MNHEY and CDR2 SVGAGI. J gave up 3 bases and V 2 bases, and 8 bases lay outside the gene matches. The CDR3 sequence is CASSYGAGAGEETQYF. The CDR3 nucleotides are TGTGCCAGCAGTTACGGAGCGGGGGCCGGGGAAGAGACCCAGTACTTC.

This clone was picked up one time. The gene calls are TRBV29-1 and TRBJ1-1, with D tentatively TRBD1 (5 bases). This CDR3 has 13 residues. The germline CDR1 and CDR2 sequences are SQVTM and ANQGSEA. Deletions cut 4 bases from V and 2 bases from J, with 11 bases between. As DNA, the CDR3 is TGCAGCGTTGTGCAGACAGCAAACACTGAAGCTTTCTTT. This codes for CSVVQTANTEAFF.

The CDR3 reads CASRPAGGNEQYF. Here the CDR3 DNA reads TGTGCCAGTAGGCCGGCGGGAGGAAATGAGCAGTACTTC. The V call is TRBV19, the J call TRBJ2-7; 8 bases agree with TRBD2. This CDR3 is built from 13 residues. The trim removed 6 bases at V and 7 bases at J, leaving 8 bases unmatched. Germline loops: CDR1 LNHDA, CDR2 SQIVND (reference sequence). Full variable domain (remainder filled in from reference TRBV19 and TRBJ2-7): DGGITQSPKYLFRKEGQNVTLSCEQNLNHDAMYWYRQDPGQGLRLIYYSQIVNDFQKGDIAEGYSVSREKKESFPLTVTSAQKNPTAFYLCASRPAGGNEQYFGPGTRLTVT.

This sequence joins TRBV19 and TRBJ1-4; no clear D gene. This CDR3 spans 13 amino acids. Trimming pared 6 bases from V and 11 bases from J, leaving 16 bases between. The germline gives CDR1 LNHDA, CDR2 SQIVND (reference sequence). This CDR3 reads CASRPSVPGKLFF. CDR3 in DNA: TGTGCCAGTAGACCTTCGGTCCCCGGGAAACTGTTTTTT.

The chain recombines TRBV2 with TRBJ1-1; maybe TRBD1 (6 bases). CDR1 is SNHLY, CDR2 FYNNEI, per germline. Trimming stripped 5 bases from V and 0 bases from J, with 13 bases between. The CDR3 extends over 15 amino acids. CDR3 sequence reads: CASSRTALMNTEAFF. CDR3 bases: TGTGCCAGCAGTAGGACAGCGTTGATGAACACTGAAGCTTTCTTT. The full variable domain, rest sourced from reference TRBV2 and TRBJ1-1, is EPEVTQTPSHQVTQMGQEVILRCVPISNHLYFYWYRQILGQKVEFLVSFYNNEISEKSEIFDDQFSVERPDGSNFTLKIRSTKLEDSAMYFCASSRTALMNTEAFFGQGTRLTVV.

This clone was counted a single time. The chain carries TRBV5-8 and TRBJ1-2; D not resolved. The length of the CDR3 is 15 residues. Germline lookup yields CDR1 SGHTS and CDR2 YDEGEE. The V gene lost 0 bases and the J gene lost 4 bases, with 13 bases spanning the gap. CDR3 loop: CASSLVLAEIYGYTF. Here the CDR3 DNA reads TGTGCCAGCAGCTTGGTATTAGCGGAAATCTATGGCTACACCTTC.

This sequence joins TRBV4-1 and TRBJ1-3; 7 bases line up with TRBD1. This CDR3 region has 15 residues. Germline assignment: CDR1 MGHRA and CDR2 YSYEKL. V was clipped by 0 bases and J by 4 bases; unmatched bases: 3. The CDR3: CASSQDRGNGNTIYF. The CDR3 coding sequence is TGCGCCAGCAGCCAAGACAGGGGGAACGGAAACACCATATATTTT.

The genes are TRBV9 and TRBJ1-1; D is perhaps TRBD1 (5 bases). The CDR3 covers 16 residues. Germline V gives CDR1 SGDLS, CDR2 YYNGEE. The germline V and J ends were trimmed by 0 bases and 4 bases, with 16 bases remaining between them. The CDR3 sequence is CASSVAGGIGGTEAFF. CDR3 DNA sequence: TGTGCCAGCAGCGTAGCTGGGGGGATCGGGGGCACTGAAGCTTTCTTT.

V gene TRBV9 combines with J gene TRBJ2-7; a possible D gene is TRBD1 (6 bases). V lost 3 bases to trimming and J lost 3 bases, with 13 bases between them. Looked up from germline, CDR1 is SGDLS and CDR2 is YYNGEE. The CDR3 contains 14 residues. CDR3 loop: CASSASGGYYEQYF. The CDR3 DNA reads TGTGCCAGCAGCGCCAGTGGGGGCTACTACGAGCAGTACTTC.

The rearrangement uses TRBV23-1 and TRBJ2-1; perhaps TRBD2 as D (5 bases). TRBV23-1 is reported as an ORF; its role is uncertain. V lost 1 base to trimming and J lost 4 bases, with 17 bases between them. CDR3 size: 17 residues. As DNA, the CDR3 is TGCGCCAGCAGTCAATATCGAGGCGGGTGTCGGTACAATGAGCAGTTCTTC. Translating gives CASSQYRGGCRYNEQFF.

This chain joins TRBV7-9 and TRBJ1-1; D is unresolved. CDR1 is SEHNR, CDR2 FQNEAQ, per germline (reference sequence). This CDR3 spans 14 amino acids. Trimming stripped 7 bases from V and 0 bases from J, with 12 bases between. The CDR3 is CASKQTSMNTEAFF. The CDR3 DNA follows: TGTGCCAGCAAACAGACAAGCATGAACACTGAAGCTTTCTTT.